This T cell receptor (beta chain) was obtained from a study of cytomegalovirus exposure and HLA in healthy donors. Points from the study as a whole: In an earlier analysis, most TCR beta V segments were productive about 87% or about 30% of the time. Most subjects' HLA-A and HLA-B alleles were reportedly predicted from TCR beta sequences. Several top significant clusters appeared, in a later analysis, to be linked to common viral pathogens.

Of note for this clone: Its cognate antigen is unknown.

The primer mix had 60 Vbeta and 13 Jbeta primers. Using immunoSEQ multiplex PCR, the repertoire was profiled, and TCRdb retains in-frame clones only, with some absent. Counted here are around 250,000 clones, about 80% occurring once; the ten biggest clones make up around 8%. Deletions cut 2 bases from V and 8 bases from J, with 12 bases between. The CDR3 has 13 amino acids. Germline CDR1 is SGHTA and CDR2 is FQGTGA. This clonotype was obtained from a woman aged 60-75 years in good health and CMV-seropositive. Sequencing was done on a sample of PBMCs. This chain links TRBV7-3 with TRBJ1-1; a weak D match, TRBD1 (5 bases). The CDR3 sequence: CASSLQLRGEAFF. The DNA of the CDR3 is TGTGCCAGCAGCTTACAGTTAAGGGGAGAAGCTTTCTTT.